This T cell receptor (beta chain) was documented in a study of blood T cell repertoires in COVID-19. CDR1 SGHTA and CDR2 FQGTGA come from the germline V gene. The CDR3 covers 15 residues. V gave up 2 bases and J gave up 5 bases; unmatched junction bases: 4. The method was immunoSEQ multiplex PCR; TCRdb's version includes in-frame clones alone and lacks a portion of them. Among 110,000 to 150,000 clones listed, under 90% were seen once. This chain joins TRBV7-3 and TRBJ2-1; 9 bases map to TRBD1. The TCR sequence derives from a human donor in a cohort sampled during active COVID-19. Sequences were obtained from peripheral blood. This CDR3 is CASSLDGQGHNEQFF. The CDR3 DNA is TGTGCCAGCAGCTTAGACGGACAGGGGCACAATGAGCAGTTCTTC.